Below, one TCR beta chain is given with its context. The specificity of this receptor is unknown. Per-nucleotide qualities are absent, and no much larger clonotype sits a single base away. This record comes from a study of blood T cell repertoires in COVID-19 (TCRdb year 2020). For context, the study as a whole: The collaborator samples originated in the United States, Italy and Spain and spanned the acute and convalescent phases of COVID-19. The material from the prospective study consisted of cDNA or gDNA derived from T cells, B-cell-depleted T cells, or PBMCs. Deeply sampled blood TCRbeta repertoires from subjects exposed to, actively infected with, or recovered from COVID-19 were included in the dataset. A freely available public database, intended as a resource for researchers studying the immune response to SARS-CoV-2, is where the repertoires were released. The samples were drawn from two sources: the first 160 participants of the ongoing ImmuneRACE study, and about 1,300 subjects contributed by 6 global collaborators. A de-identified subject ID, COVID-19 status, age in years and sex were almost always included in the sample metadata. Where available, HLA class I and class II types were obtained from metadata supplied by the sample provider rather than from assay-based typing. The paper as a whole reports these results and caveats: The amount of clinical and demographic metadata varied by source and participant and was provided uncurated.

The CDR3 spans 14 residues, from the cysteine through the phenylalanine. Only the CDR3 region is kept as DNA, spanning 42 bases read in frame from base 1. TCRbeta CDR3 regions were amplified from genomic DNA using the immunoSEQ Assay, a bias-controlled multiplex PCR. Regarding the original processing steps: The number of nucleated cells in each sample was estimated by amplification of reference gene primers within the assay. To quantify the absolute abundance of each unique TCRbeta CDR3 rearrangement, sequence reads were collapsed and filtered. For each sample, productive Simpson clonality was calculated by taking the square root of Simpson's diversity index across productive rearrangements. Not all clones reach the TCRdb copy of this immuneACCESS table, which keeps in-frame sequences only. Checked studies attribute under half of the gap to unresolved V genes and leave the rest unexplained. The DNA gave D and trimming, while V, J and clone size come from that table. Present in this sample are under 350,000 clones, approximately 86% of which were seen just once. In total, the top ten clones hold around 4% of the sample.

In the prospective study, participants were about 18 to 95 years old, resided in around 25 geographic areas of the United States, and were enrolled through a virtual design. To assign participants to cohorts, the prospective study relied on clinical history that participants themselves reported in a screening survey and a study questionnaire. In the prospective study, mobile phlebotomists collected whole blood, serum and a nasopharyngeal or oropharyngeal swab from each participant. Over an approximately 2-month period, participants in the prospective study had the option of providing additional blood draws and questionnaires. Before DNA extraction, blood samples from the prospective study were shipped at room temperature or frozen.

The clonotype originates from a middle-aged woman with acute COVID-19. Sequenced material: PBMCs or T cells enriched from blood (not recorded which). The chain is assembled from TRBV21-1 and TRBJ2-2; the DNA was not used to check the table's D call, TRBD1. TRBV21-1 has pseudogene status. CDR3 loop: CASSKSRGHGELFF. At the DNA level, the sequence is TGTGCCAGCAGCAAAAGTAGGGGACACGGGGAGCTGTTTTTT.